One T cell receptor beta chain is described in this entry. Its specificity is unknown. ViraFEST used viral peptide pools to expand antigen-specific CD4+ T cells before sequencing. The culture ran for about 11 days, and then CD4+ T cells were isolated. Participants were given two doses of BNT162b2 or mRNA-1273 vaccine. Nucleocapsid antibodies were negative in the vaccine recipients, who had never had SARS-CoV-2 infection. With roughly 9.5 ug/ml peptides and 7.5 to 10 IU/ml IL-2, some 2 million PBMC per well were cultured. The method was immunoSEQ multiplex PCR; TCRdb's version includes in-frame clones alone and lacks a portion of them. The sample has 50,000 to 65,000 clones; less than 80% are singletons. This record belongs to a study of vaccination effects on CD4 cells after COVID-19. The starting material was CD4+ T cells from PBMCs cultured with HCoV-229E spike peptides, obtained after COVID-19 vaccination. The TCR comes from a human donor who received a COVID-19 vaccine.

CDR3 DNA: TGTGCCAGTACTCGGGAGGCCTCCGAAAACATTCAGTACTTC. This gives the protein CASTREASENIQYF. This chain links TRBV19 with TRBJ2-4; 7 nucleotides line up with TRBD2. The CDR3 is 14 residues long. The germline CDR1 and CDR2 sequences are LNHDA and SQIVND (reference sequence). Trimming took 7 bases from V and 5 from J; bases not matched to a gene: 8. Combining the CDR3 with reference TRBV19 and TRBJ2-4 gives the whole variable domain DGGITQSPKYLFRKEGQNVTLSCEQNLNHDAMYWYRQDPGQGLRLIYYSQIVNDFQKGDIAEGYSVSREKKESFPLTVTSAQKNPTAFYLCASTREASENIQYFGAGTRLSVL.